Each of the 9 T cell receptor beta chains below was sequenced from the same sample in a study of response to subunit inactivated influenza vaccine (dated by TCRdb to 2016 to 2019). Libraries came from RT-PCR. These reads were obtained on an Illumina HiSeq 2500. TCRdb reprocessing: public reads trimmed at Q25 with fastp, clones called with MiXCR, in-frame beta chains kept. Identical CDR3 proteins give one entry, which carries the most common genes and DNA. The sample includes around 570,000 distinct CDR3 sequences, with about 11% observed a single time. Together, the top ten hold about 10% of the sample. The same sample was also used in a study of T cells expressing NK-cell markers. That second publication adds: The TCR beta cDNA libraries were made using 5'RACE template switching, a step that added both a universal primer site and unique molecular identifiers.

The sample was PBMCs from blood, taken on the day of vaccination. Every receptor here comes from a man aged 50 to 59 who received an inactivated influenza vaccine. Donor details come from another sample of the same person, matched by shared clones.

In its sample, this clonotype was seen a few times. The chain links TRBV20-1 to TRBJ1-5; D is unclear. The CDR3 sequence is 13 residues long. Trimming took off 3 bases at V and 10 bases at J, with 16 bases between the two ends. Germline CDR1 and CDR2: DFQATT and SNEGSKA (reference sequence). The chain's CDR3 is CSASPPGVQPQHF. The CDR3 nucleotides read TGCAGTGCTAGCCCCCCCGGTGTCCAACCCCAGCATTTT.

To note about this clonotype: The CDR3 carries no conserved terminal phenylalanine or tryptophan, so it likely arises from a read error. The chain has TRBV4-1 and TRBJ2-7; perhaps TRBD2 as D (6 bases). Germline CDR1 reads MGHRA; CDR2 reads YSYEKL. The V end was cut by 4 bases, the J end by 3 bases, with 10 bases between. The CDR3 runs to 13 residues. CDR3 residues: CASSRDFYYEQYL. The CDR3 bases are TGCGCCAGCAGCCGGGACTTCTACTACGAGCAGTACCTC.

The table lists this clonotype with a few counts. The chain recombines TRBV3-1 with TRBJ2-7; 10 bases are a match to TRBD2. CDR3 length: 15 amino acids. The trim removed 1 base at V and 7 bases at J, leaving 7 bases unmatched. The germline V gene has CDR1 LGHDT and CDR2 YNNKEL (reference sequence). CDR3 DNA: TGTGCCAGCAGCCAAGGGCTAGCGGGAGCGGGAGAGCAGTACTTC. Translation gives CASSQGLAGAGEQYF.

This clonotype has at least ten counts. The chain links TRBV27 to TRBJ2-2, with D possibly matching TRBD1 (6 bases). From germline, CDR1 is MNHEY and CDR2 SMNVEV (reference sequence). V lost 0 bases to trimming and J lost 4 bases, with 12 bases between them. The CDR3 covers 16 residues. The CDR3, as DNA: TGTGCCAGCAGTTTATCTACAGGGTCGGGCACCGGGGAGCTGTTTTTT. Translated, it gives CASSLSTGSGTGELFF.

This clonotype was seen repeatedly, ten times or more. The V call is TRBV5-5, the J call TRBJ1-4; 7 bases fit TRBD1. This CDR3 is 15 amino acids long. The germline V gene encodes CDR1 SGHKS and CDR2 YYEKEE (reference sequence). V lost 0 bases and J lost 8; bases outside the gene matches: 7. The CDR3 sequence: CASSLVLTGKEKLFF. CDR3 DNA sequence: TGTGCCAGCAGCTTGGTGCTGACAGGGAAGGAAAAACTGTTTTTT.

With respect to this clonotype: A much bigger clone sits one base away, suggesting this may be a read error. The rearrangement links TRBV29-1 to TRBJ2-7; D is unresolved. The CDR3 is 12 residues long. From germline, CDR1 is SQVTM and CDR2 ANQGSEA. The CDR3 DNA follows: TGCAGCGTTTTAGGACGGACCTACGCGCAGTACTTC. Translated, it gives CSVLGRTYAQYF.

This clonotype was observed at least ten times. This chain joins TRBV28 and TRBJ2-1; the match to TRBD2 covers 13 bases. J gave up 0 bases and V 5 bases, and 10 bases lay outside the gene matches. Germline V gives CDR1 MDHEN, CDR2 SYDVKM. CDR3 length: 19 amino acids. CDR3 nucleotides: TGTGCCAGCAGTAAACAGGGACTAGCGGGATTTATCTCCTACAATGAGCAGTTCTTC. This translates into CASSKQGLAGFISYNEQFF.

The V gene is TRBV11-2, the J gene TRBJ2-5, with 7 bases lining up with TRBD2. Germline V gene lookup returns CDR1 SGHAT and CDR2 FQNNGV. The CDR3 loop spans 18 amino acids. Trimming removed 2 bases from V and 4 bases from J; junction bases left unmatched: 16. The CDR3 region is CASSLSPSGGWGGETQYF. In DNA form, the CDR3 reads TGTGCCAGCAGCTTATCCCCCTCTGGTGGATGGGGGGGAGAGACCCAGTACTTC.

This chain links TRBV2 with TRBJ2-3; D may be TRBD1 (6 bases). The CDR3 runs to 14 residues. Trimming shortened V by 4 bases and J by 3 bases, and 11 bases separated the two germline ends. Germline-derived CDR1 and CDR2 are SNHLY and FYNNEI. The CDR3 nucleotides read TGTGCCAGCAGTGCCGGGACAAGAACAGATACGCAGTATTTT. This gives the protein CASSAGTRTDTQYF.